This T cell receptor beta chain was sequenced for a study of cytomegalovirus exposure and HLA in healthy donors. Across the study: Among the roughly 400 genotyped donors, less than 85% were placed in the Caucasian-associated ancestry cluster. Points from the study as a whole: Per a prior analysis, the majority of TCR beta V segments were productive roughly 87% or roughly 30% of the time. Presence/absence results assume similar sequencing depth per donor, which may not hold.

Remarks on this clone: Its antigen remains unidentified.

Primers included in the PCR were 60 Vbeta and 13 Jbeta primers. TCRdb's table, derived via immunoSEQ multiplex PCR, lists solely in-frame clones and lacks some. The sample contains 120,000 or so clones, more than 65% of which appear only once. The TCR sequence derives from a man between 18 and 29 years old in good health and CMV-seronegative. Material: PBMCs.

CDR3 loop: CASSVGPGQGSGELFF. CDR3 bases: TGTGCCAGCAGCGTAGGCCCGGGACAGGGCTCCGGGGAGCTGTTTTTT. This chain joins TRBV9 and TRBJ2-2, with TRBD1 matching over 9 bases. The V gene end was trimmed by 0 bases and the J gene end by 6 bases; junction bases not matched to a gene: 6. This CDR3 is built from 16 residues. Per germline, CDR1 SGDLS and CDR2 YYNGEE. Full variable domain (remainder filled in from reference TRBV9 and TRBJ2-2): DSGVTQTPKHLITATGQRVTLRCSPRSGDLSVYWYQQSLDQGLQFLIQYYNGEERAKGNILERFSAQQFPDLHSELNLSSLELGDSALYFCASSVGPGQGSGELFFGEGSRLTVL.